A selection of T cell receptor beta chains follows, all from one sample in a study of T cells in Graves' hyperthyroidism and ophthalmopathy. Via MiXCR, TCRdb re-called the multiplex PCR reads, giving one row per CDR3 protein. The table records 300,000 to 350,000 distinct CDR3 sequences, about 15% of them present only once. Sequenced sample: blood. The receptors here all came from a woman in her 30s with Graves' hyperthyroidism. Each CDR3 is given with its conserved first and last residue. D genes are given only for firm matches. Clone size, where shown, is once, few, many, or a class for clones that have expanded.

>-|TRBJ1-1|-|TRBV5-1
CARSLGLSAPEAFF
TGCGCCCGCAGCTTGGGCCTCAGTGCCCCTGAAGCTTTCTTT
>-|TRBJ2-4|many|TRBV2
CASSEGRFAKNIQYF
TGTGCCAGCAGCGAGGGGCGGTTTGCCAAAAACATTCAGTACTTC
>-|TRBJ2-1|many|TRBV28
CASSGSARSSYNEQFF
TGTGCCAGCAGTGGCTCAGCCAGGAGCTCCTACAATGAGCAGTTCTTC
>-|TRBJ2-3|many|TRBV6-1
CASQRASTSTDTQYF
TGTGCCTCTCAACGGGCTAGCACTAGCACAGATACGCAGTATTTT
>-|TRBJ1-1|many|TRBV12-5
CASVAGLQAFF
TGTGCTAGTGTGGCTGGGCTACAAGCTTTCTTT
>TRBD1|TRBJ2-2|few|TRBV24-1
CATSDRGQEYTGELFF
TGTGCCACCAGTGACCGTGGACAGGAGTACACCGGGGAGCTGTTTTTT
>TRBD1|TRBJ1-1|many|TRBV20-1
CSARQGKNTEAFF
TGCAGTGCAAGACAGGGGAAAAACACTGAAGCTTTCTTT
>TRBD2|TRBJ2-3|many|TRBV2
CASSAWGAGGPTDTQYF
TGTGCCAGCAGTGCCTGGGGAGCGGGAGGGCCAACAGATACGCAGTATTTT
>-|TRBJ2-2|few|TRBV5-5
CASSFLSIGELFF
TGTGCCAGCAGCTTTTTATCGATCGGGGAGCTGTTTTTT
>-|TRBJ1-3|many|TRBV12-3/TRBV12-4
CASSRSGVRSGNTIYF
TGTGCCAGCAGTCGATCGGGGGTACGCTCTGGAAACACCATATATTTT
>-|TRBJ1-1|few|TRBV14
CASSQVRLSGAFF
TGTGCCAGCAGCCAAGTCCGGCTTTCGGGAGCTTTCTTT
>TRBD2|TRBJ2-5|many|TRBV28
CASSLSPGLAVSLTDQETQYF
TGTGCCAGCAGTTTATCTCCGGGACTAGCGGTTTCCCTTACGGATCAAGAGACCCAGTACTTC
>TRBD1|TRBJ2-5|many|TRBV20-1
CSALPGQGAETQYF
TGCAGTGCCTTACCGGGACAGGGGGCCGAGACCCAGTACTTC
>-|TRBJ2-3|many|TRBV12-3/TRBV12-4
CASGPSADTQYF
TGTGCCAGCGGCCCTAGCGCAGATACGCAGTATTTT
>-|TRBJ1-5|-|TRBV9
CASSGDRDLQPQHF
TGTGCCAGCAGCGGTGACAGAGACCTTCAGCCCCAGCATTTT
>-|TRBJ2-2|many|TRBV7-3
CASSPRLSVGELFF
TGTGCCAGCAGCCCTCGATTATCAGTCGGGGAGCTGTTTTTT
>TRBD2|TRBJ2-3|-|TRBV4-3
CASSQVAGGHPLPQYF
TGCGCCAGCAGCCAAGTTGCGGGAGGGCACCCACTTCCGCAGTATTTT